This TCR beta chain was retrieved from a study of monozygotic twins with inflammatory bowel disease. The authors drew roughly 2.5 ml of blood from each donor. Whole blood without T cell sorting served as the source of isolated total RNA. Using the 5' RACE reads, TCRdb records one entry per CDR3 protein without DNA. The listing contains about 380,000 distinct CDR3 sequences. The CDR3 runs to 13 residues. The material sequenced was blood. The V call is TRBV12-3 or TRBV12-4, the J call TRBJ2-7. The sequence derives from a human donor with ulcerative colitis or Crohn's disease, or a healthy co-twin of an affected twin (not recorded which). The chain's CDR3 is CASRNWGSYEQYF.